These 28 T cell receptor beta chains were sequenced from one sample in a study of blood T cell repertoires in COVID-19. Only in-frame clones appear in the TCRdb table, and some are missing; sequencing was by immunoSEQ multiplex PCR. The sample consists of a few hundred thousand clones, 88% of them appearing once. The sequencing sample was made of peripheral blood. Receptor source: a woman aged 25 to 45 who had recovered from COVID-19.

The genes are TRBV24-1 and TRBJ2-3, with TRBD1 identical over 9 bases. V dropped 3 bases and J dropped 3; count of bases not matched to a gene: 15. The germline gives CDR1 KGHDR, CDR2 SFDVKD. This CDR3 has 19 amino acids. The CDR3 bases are TGTGCCACCAGTGATGCCACATATTCACAGGGGGCGCGAACAGATACGCAGTATTTT. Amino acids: CATSDATYSQGARTDTQYF.

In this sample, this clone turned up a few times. The CDR3 DNA sequence: TGTGCCAGCAGCGCATTAGCGGGGGCCCCCCAAGAGACCCAGTACTTC. Protein sequence: CASSALAGAPQETQYF. This chain connects TRBV7-8 to TRBJ2-5; 9 nucleotides match TRBD2. The CDR3 loop spans 16 amino acids. Trimming removed 5 bases from V and 1 base from J; junction bases left unmatched: 8. Looked up from germline, CDR1 is SGHVS and CDR2 is FQNEAQ. The entire variable domain, with the rest obtained from reference TRBV7-8 and TRBJ2-5, is as follows: GAGVSQSPRYKVAKRGQDVALRCDPISGHVSLFWYQQALGQGPEFLTYFQNEAQLDKSGLPSDRFFAERPEGSVSTLKIQRTQQEDSAVYLCASSALAGAPQETQYFGPGTRLLVL.

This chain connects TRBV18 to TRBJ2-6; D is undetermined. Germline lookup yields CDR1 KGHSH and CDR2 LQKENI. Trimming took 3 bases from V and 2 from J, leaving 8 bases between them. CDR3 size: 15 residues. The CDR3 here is CASSPERAGANVLTF. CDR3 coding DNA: TGTGCCAGCTCACCCGAGCGTGCTGGGGCCAACGTCCTGACTTTC.

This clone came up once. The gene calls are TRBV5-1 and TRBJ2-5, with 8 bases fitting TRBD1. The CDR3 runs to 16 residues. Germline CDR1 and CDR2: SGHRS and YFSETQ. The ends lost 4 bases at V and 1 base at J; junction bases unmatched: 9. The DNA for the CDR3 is TGCGCCAGCAGCGATATAGGACAGGGCCTCCAAGAGACCCAGTACTTC. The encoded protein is CASSDIGQGLQETQYF.

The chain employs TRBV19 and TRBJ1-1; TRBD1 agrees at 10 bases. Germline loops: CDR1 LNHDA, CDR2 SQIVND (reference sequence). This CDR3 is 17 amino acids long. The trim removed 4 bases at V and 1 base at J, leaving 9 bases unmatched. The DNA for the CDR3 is TGTGCCAGTAGTAGAATTGACAGGGGGCAGGAGAACACTGAAGCTTTCTTT. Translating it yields CASSRIDRGQENTEAFF.

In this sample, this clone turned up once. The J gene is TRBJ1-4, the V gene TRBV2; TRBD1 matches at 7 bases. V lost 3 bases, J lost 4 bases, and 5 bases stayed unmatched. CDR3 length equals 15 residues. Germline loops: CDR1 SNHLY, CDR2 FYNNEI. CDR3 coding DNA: TGTGCCAGCAGTGATAGGAACAGGGGTAATGAAAAACTGTTTTTT. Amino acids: CASSDRNRGNEKLFF.

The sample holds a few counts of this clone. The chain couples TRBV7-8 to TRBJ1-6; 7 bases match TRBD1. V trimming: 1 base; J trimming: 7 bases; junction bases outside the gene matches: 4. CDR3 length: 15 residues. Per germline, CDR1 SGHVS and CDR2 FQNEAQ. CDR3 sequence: CASSLVGDRNSPLHF. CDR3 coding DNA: TGTGCCAGCAGCTTAGTTGGGGACAGAAATTCACCCCTCCACTTT.

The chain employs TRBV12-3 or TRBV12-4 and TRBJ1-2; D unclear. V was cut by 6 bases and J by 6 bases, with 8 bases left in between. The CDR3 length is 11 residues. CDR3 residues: CASRIGDGYTF. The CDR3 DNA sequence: TGTGCCAGCAGAATTGGAGATGGCTACACCTTC.

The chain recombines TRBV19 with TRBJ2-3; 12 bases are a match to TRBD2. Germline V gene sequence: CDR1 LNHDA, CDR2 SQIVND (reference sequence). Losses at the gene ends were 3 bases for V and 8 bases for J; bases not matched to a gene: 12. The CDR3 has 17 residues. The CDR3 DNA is TGTGCCAGTAGTATTCTTTCGACTAGCGGGGGCTCCGGTACGCAGTATTTT. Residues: CASSILSTSGGSGTQYF.

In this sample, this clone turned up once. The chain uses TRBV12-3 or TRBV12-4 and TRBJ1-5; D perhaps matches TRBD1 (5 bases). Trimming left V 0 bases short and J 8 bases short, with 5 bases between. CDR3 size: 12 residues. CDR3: CASSLAGEPQHF. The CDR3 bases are TGTGCCAGCAGTTTAGCAGGGGAGCCCCAGCATTTT.

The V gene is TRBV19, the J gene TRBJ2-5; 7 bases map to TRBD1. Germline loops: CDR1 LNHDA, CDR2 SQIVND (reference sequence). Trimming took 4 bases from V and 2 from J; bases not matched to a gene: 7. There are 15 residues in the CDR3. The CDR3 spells CASSTTGTVQETQYF. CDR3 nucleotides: TGTGCCAGTAGTACCACCGGGACAGTTCAAGAGACCCAGTACTTC.

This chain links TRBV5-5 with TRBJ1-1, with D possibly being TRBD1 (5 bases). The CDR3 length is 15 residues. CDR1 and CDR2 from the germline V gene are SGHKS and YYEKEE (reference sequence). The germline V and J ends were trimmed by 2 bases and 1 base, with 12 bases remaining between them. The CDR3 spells CASSFRTTTNTEAFF. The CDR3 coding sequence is TGTGCCAGCAGCTTCCGGACAACCACGAACACTGAAGCTTTCTTT.

The CDR3 region is CAISDKGQGVYGYTF. CDR3 in DNA: TGTGCCATCAGTGATAAGGGACAGGGTGTCTATGGCTACACCTTC. The rearrangement joins TRBV10-3 to TRBJ1-2; 9 bases fit TRBD1. Germline V lookup: CDR1 ENHRY, CDR2 SYGVKD. With V trimmed by 3 bases and J by 4 bases, 6 bases remained unmatched. This CDR3 has 15 residues.

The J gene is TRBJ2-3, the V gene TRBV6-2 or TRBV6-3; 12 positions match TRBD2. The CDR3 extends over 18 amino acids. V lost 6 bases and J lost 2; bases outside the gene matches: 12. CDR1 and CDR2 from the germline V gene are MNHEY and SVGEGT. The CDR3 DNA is TGTGCCAGCAGCGTCCCCGGTACTAGCGGGGGGCACACAGATACGCAGTATTTT. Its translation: CASSVPGTSGGHTDTQYF.

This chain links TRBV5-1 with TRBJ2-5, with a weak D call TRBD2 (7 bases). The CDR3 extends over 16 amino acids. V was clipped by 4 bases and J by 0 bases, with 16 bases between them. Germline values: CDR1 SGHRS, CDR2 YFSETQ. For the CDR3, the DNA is TGCGCCAGCAGCGATTTCGGGGGGCTTTACCAAGAGACCCAGTACTTC. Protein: CASSDFGGLYQETQYF.

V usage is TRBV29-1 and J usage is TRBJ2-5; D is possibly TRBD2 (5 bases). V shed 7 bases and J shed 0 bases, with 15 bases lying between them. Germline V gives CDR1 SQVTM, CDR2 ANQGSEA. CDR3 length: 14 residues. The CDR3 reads CSAGKHSYQETQYF. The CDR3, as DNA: TGCAGCGCCGGGAAGCATTCGTACCAAGAGACCCAGTACTTC.

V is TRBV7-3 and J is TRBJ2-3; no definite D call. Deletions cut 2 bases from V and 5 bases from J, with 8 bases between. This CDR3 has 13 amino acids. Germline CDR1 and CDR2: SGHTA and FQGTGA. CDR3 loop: CASSLAVLDTQYF. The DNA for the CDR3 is TGTGCCAGCAGCTTAGCGGTTCTAGATACGCAGTATTTT.

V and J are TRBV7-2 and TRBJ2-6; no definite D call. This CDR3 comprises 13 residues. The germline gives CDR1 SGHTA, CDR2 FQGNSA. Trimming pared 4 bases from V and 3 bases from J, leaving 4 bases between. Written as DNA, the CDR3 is TGTGCCAGCAGCTCTCGTGGGGCCAACGTCCTGACTTTC. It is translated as CASSSRGANVLTF.

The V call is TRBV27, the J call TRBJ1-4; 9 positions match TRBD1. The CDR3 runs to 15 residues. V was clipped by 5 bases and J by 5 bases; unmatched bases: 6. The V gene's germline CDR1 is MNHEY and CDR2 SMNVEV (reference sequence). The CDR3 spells CASSPGDRENEKLFF. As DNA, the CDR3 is TGTGCCAGCAGTCCGGGGGACAGGGAGAATGAAAAACTGTTTTTT.

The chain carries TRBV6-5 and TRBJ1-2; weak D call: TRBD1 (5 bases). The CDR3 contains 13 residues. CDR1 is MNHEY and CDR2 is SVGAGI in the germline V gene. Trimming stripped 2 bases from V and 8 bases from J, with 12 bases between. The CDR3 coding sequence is TGTGCCAGCAGTTACGCAGGGACTCAGGGCTACACCTTC. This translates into CASSYAGTQGYTF.

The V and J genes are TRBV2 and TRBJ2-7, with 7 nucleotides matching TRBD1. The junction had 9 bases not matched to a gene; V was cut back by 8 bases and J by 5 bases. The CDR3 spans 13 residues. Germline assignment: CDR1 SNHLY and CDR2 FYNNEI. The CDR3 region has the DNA TGTGCCAGCCAAACCCTCGGACAGGACGAGCAGTACTTC. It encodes CASQTLGQDEQYF.

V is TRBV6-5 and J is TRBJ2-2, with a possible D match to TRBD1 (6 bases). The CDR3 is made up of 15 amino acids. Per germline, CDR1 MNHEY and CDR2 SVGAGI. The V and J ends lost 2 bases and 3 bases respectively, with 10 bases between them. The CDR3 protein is CASSYAGVDTGELFF. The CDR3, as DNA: TGTGCCAGCAGTTACGCAGGGGTGGACACCGGGGAGCTGTTTTTT.

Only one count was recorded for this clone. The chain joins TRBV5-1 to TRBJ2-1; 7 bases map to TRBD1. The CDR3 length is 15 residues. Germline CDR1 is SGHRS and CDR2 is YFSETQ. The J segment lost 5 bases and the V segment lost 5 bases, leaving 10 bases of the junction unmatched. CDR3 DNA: TGCGCCAGCAGGCAGACCGGGACAGCCGACAATGAGCAGTTCTTC. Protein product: CASRQTGTADNEQFF.

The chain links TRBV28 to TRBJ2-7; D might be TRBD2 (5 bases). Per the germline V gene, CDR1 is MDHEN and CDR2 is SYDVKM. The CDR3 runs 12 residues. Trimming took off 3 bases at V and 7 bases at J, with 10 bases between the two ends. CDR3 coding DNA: TGTGCCAGCAGTTTCCCCTCGGGGGAGCAGTACTTC. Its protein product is CASSFPSGEQYF.

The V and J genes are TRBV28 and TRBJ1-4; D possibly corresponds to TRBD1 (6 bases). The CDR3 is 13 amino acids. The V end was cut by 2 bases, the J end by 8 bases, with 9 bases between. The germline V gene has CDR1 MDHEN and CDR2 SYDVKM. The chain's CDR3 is CASSLDRREKLFF. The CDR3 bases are TGTGCCAGCAGTTTAGACAGGAGGGAAAAACTGTTTTTT. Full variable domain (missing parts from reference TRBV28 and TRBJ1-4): DVKVTQSSRYLVKRTGEKVFLECVQDMDHENMFWYRQDPGLGLRLIYFSYDVKMKEKGDIPEGYSVSREKKERFSLILESASTNQTSMYLCASSLDRREKLFFGSGTQLSVL.

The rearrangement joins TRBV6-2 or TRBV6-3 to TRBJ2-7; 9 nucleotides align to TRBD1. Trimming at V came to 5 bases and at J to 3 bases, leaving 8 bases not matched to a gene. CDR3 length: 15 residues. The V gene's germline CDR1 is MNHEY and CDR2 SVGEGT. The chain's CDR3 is CASSTFGTGFYEQYF. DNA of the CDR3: TGTGCCAGCAGTACGTTCGGGACAGGGTTCTACGAGCAGTACTTC.

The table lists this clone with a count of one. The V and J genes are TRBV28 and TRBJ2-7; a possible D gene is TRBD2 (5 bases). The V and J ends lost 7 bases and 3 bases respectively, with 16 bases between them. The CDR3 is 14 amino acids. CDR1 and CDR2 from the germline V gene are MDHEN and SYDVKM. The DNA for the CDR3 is TGTGCCAGCATTCCTTCAGGAGGAGGCTACGAGCAGTACTTC. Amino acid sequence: CASIPSGGGYEQYF.

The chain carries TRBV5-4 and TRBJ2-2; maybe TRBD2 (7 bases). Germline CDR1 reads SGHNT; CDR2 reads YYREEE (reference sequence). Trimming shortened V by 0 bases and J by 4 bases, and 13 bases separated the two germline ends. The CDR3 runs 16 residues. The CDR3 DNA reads TGTGCCAGCAGCTTGGTAGGGGGGGCAGGCACCGGGGAGCTGTTTTTT. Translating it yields CASSLVGGAGTGELFF.